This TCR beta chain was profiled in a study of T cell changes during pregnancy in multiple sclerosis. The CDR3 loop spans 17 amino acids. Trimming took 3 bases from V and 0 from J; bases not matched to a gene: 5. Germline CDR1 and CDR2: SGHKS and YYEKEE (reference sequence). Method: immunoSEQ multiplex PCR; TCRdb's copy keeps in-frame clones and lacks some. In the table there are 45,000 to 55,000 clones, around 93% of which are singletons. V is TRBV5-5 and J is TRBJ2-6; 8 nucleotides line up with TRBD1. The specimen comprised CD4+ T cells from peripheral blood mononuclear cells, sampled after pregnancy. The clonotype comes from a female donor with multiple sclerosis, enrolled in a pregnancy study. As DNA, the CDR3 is TGTGCCAGCAGCTCGGGACAGGCCTCCTCTGGGGCCAACGTCCTGACTTTC. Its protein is CASSSGQASSGANVLTF.